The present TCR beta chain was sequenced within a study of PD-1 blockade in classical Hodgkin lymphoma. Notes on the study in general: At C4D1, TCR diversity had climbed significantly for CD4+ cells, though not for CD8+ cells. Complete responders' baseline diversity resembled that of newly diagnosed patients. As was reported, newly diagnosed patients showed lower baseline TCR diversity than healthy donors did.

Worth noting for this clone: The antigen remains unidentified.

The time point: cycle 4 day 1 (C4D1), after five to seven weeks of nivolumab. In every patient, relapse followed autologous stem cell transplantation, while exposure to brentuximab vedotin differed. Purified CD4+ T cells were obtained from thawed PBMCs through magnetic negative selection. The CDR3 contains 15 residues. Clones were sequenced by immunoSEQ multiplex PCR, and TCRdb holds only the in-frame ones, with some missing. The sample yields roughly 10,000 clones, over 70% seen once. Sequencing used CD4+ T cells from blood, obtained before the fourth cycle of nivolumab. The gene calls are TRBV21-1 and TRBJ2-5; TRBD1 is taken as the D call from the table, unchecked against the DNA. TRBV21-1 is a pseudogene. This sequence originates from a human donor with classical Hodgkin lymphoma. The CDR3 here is CASSFPRDREETQYF. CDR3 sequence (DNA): TGTGCCAGCAGCTTTCCCCGGGACAGGGAAGAGACCCAGTACTTC.